The clone carrying this TCR beta chain was found once. Its antigen is unidentified. These data originate in a study of T cell repertoires in cytomegalovirus infection. Each CDR3 protein is one row after TCRdb ran MiXCR on the reads. The table shows fewer than 1,000,000 distinct CDR3 sequences, with 30% to 40% occurring only once. The CDR3 length is 15 residues. The V gene lost 4 bases and the J gene lost 3 bases, with 15 bases spanning the gap. The germline CDR1 and CDR2 sequences are SGHVS and FNYEAQ. The gene calls are TRBV7-6 and TRBJ2-5; D gene uncertain. The sequencing here drew on cultured CD8+ T cells from PBMCs, taken from culture after CMV antigen stimulation. The receptor's source is a human donor in good health (CMV status not recorded). Some clones in this sample may be carry-over from other donors' samples. CDR3 sequence: CASSSLSTVKETQYF. The CDR3 DNA is TGTGCCAGCAGCTCGCTCTCTACGGTCAAAGAGACCCAGTACTTC.